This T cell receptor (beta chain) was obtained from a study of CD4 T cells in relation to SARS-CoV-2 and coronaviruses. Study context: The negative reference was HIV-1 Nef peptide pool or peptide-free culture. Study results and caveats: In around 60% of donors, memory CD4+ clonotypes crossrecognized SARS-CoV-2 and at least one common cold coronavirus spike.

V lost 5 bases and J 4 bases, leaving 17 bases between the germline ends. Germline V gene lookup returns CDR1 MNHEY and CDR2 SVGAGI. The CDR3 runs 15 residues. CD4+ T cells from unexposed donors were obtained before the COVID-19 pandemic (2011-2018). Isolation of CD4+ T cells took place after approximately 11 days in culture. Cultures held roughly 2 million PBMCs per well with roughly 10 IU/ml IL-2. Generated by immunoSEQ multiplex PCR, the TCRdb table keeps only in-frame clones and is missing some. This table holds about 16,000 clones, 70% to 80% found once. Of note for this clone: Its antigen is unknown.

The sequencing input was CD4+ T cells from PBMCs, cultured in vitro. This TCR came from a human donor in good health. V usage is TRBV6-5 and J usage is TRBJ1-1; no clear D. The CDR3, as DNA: TGTGCCAGCAGTCATCCGGGGAGAAGCGGCACTGAAGCTTTCTTT. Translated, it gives CASSHPGRSGTEAFF.